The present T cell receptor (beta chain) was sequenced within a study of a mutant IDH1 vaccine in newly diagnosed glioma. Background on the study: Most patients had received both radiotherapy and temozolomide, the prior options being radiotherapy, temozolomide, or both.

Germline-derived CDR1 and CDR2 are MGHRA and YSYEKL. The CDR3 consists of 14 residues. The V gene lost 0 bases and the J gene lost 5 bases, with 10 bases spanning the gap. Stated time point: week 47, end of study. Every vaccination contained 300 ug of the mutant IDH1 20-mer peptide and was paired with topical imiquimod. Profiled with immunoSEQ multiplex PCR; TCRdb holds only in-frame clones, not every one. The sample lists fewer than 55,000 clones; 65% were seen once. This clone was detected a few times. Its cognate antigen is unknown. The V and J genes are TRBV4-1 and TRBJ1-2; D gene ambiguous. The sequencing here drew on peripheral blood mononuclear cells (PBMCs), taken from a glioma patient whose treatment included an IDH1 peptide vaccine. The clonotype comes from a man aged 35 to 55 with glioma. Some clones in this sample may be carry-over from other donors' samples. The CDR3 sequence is CASSQDNGFYGYTF. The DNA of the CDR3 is TGCGCCAGCAGCCAAGATAACGGGTTTTATGGCTACACCTTC.